This entry lists 12 T cell receptor beta chains sequenced from one sample in a study of cytomegalovirus exposure and HLA in healthy donors. Primers included in the PCR were 60 Vbeta and 13 Jbeta primers. TCRdb's table, derived via immunoSEQ multiplex PCR, lists solely in-frame clones and lacks some. The table records approximately 200,000 clones, 65% to 90% of them present only once. Sequences were obtained from PBMCs. These receptors all come from a girl aged 10-17 years in good health and CMV-seronegative.

This chain connects TRBV5-1 to TRBJ2-1; a weak D match, TRBD2 (6 bases). The CDR3 has 14 amino acids. The germline CDR1 and CDR2 sequences are SGHRS and YFSETQ. Between the trimmed V and J ends, which lost 4 bases and 3 bases, there was a span of 11 bases. CDR3 region: CASSPGGVYNEQFF. The CDR3 bases are TGCGCCAGCAGCCCCGGCGGGGTCTACAATGAGCAGTTCTTC.

In nucleotides, the CDR3 is TGTGCCAGCAGCCGTCGGGACAGCACCTACGAGCAGTACTTC. It translates to CASSRRDSTYEQYF. The rearrangement joins TRBV7-8 to TRBJ2-7; 7 positions match TRBD1. The length of the CDR3 is 14 residues. Unmatched junction bases numbered 6, after V lost 5 bases and J lost 2 bases. Germline assignment: CDR1 SGHVS and CDR2 FQNEAQ.

This clone is a singleton in its sample. The chain uses TRBV12-5 and TRBJ1-2; D unclear. This CDR3 is built from 12 residues. Germline V gene data show CDR1 as LGHNT and CDR2 as FRNRAP. V lost 1 base, J lost 8 bases, and 8 bases lay in between. The CDR3, as DNA: TGTGCTAGTGGTTTGGACTCCTTAGGCTACACCTTC. Translated, it gives CASGLDSLGYTF.

This clone was counted only a few times. This sequence joins TRBV5-6 and TRBJ2-7, with D perhaps matching TRBD1 (5 bases). V was cut by 1 base and J by 6 bases, with 14 bases left in between. Germline loops: CDR1 SGHDT, CDR2 YYEEEE. This CDR3 spans 14 amino acids. CDR3 sequence reads: CASSLRNGHAEQYF. In DNA, the CDR3 is TGTGCCAGCAGCTTGAGGAACGGACACGCCGAGCAGTACTTC.

This clone was detected once. V gene TRBV30 combines with J gene TRBJ2-7; 8 nucleotides line up with TRBD1. Germline V gene data show CDR1 as GTSNPN and CDR2 as SVGIG (reference sequence). There are 11 residues in the CDR3. V trimming: 5 bases; J trimming: 3 bases; junction bases outside the gene matches: 0. The CDR3 coding sequence is TGTGCCTGGGACAGGGGCTACGAGCAGTACTTC. It encodes CAWDRGYEQYF.

V usage is TRBV5-1 and J usage is TRBJ2-7; unclear D gene. The CDR3 is 13 residues long. V lost 9 bases, J lost 2 bases, and 15 bases lay in between. Looked up from germline, CDR1 is SGHRS and CDR2 is YFSETQ. Written as DNA, the CDR3 is TGCGCCATCTGGATGTGGCGGCCCTACGAGCAGTACTTC. Protein sequence: CAIWMWRPYEQYF.

The chain employs TRBV7-9 and TRBJ2-6, with 8 bases matching TRBD1. The CDR3 is made up of 17 amino acids. Germline V lookup: CDR1 SEHNR, CDR2 FQNEAQ (reference sequence). With 5 bases clipped from V and 2 bases from J, the junction kept 8 bases outside the gene matches. The CDR3 nucleotides read TGTGCCAGCAGCCCTCGGACAGGGCAGCCTGGGGCCAACGTCCTGACTTTC. Amino acids: CASSPRTGQPGANVLTF.

This chain connects TRBV6-1 to TRBJ1-2; 7 nucleotides align to TRBD1. This CDR3 spans 13 amino acids. CDR1 MNHNS and CDR2 SASEGT come from the germline V gene. J gave up 4 bases and V 2 bases, and 1 base lay outside the gene matches. Written as DNA, the CDR3 is TGTGCCAGCAGTGAAAACAGGGGCTATGGCTACACCTTC. This codes for CASSENRGYGYTF.

The chain joins TRBV6-1 to TRBJ2-3, with 8 nucleotides matching TRBD2. Germline CDR1 is MNHNS and CDR2 is SASEGT. The V gene end was trimmed by 10 bases and the J gene end by 4 bases; junction bases not matched to a gene: 13. The CDR3 runs 15 residues. The CDR3 DNA sequence: TGTGCCACCAGGCTGACGGGAGGGTTTGCAGATACGCAGTATTTT. This sequence encodes CATRLTGGFADTQYF.

The CDR3 region is CASSFRGGNTIYF. In DNA, the CDR3 is TGTGCCAGCAGTTTCAGGGGTGGAAACACCATATATTTT. This rearrangement joins TRBV28 to TRBJ1-3; possible D gene TRBD1, 6 bases. V lost 3 bases, J lost 3 bases, and 6 bases lay in between. The germline gives CDR1 MDHEN, CDR2 SYDVKM. The CDR3 has 13 residues.

The CDR3 DNA follows: TGTGCCATCAGTGAGGCGGGCAGGGGCGGCTACACCTTC. The encoded protein is CAISEAGRGGYTF. The genes are TRBV10-3 and TRBJ1-2; TRBD1 is a possible D gene (6 bases). CDR1 is ENHRY and CDR2 is SYGVKD in the germline V gene. The CDR3 has 13 residues. V lost 2 bases to trimming and J lost 8 bases, with 12 bases between them.

V gene TRBV5-4 combines with J gene TRBJ1-6; possibly TRBD1 for D (6 bases). The V and J ends lost 2 bases and 15 bases respectively, with 24 bases between them. CDR3 length equals 16 residues. Germline CDR1 and CDR2: SGHNT and YYREEE (reference sequence). The chain's CDR3 is CASSLKLRGSLDHLHF. CDR3 nucleotides: TGTGCCAGCAGCTTAAAACTCAGGGGAAGTTTGGATCACCTCCACTTT.